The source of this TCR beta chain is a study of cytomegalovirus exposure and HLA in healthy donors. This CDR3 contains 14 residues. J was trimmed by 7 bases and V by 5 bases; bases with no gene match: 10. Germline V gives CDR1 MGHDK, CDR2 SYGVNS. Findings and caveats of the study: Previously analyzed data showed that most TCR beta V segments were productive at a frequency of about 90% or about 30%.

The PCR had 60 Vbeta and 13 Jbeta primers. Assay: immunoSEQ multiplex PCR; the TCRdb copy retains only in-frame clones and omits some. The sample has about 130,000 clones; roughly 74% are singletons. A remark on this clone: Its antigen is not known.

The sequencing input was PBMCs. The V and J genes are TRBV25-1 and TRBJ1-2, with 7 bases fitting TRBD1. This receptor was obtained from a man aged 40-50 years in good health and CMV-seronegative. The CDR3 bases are TGTGCCAGCAGTCGGGGACAGTCAACTAGTGGCTACACCTTC. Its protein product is CASSRGQSTSGYTF.